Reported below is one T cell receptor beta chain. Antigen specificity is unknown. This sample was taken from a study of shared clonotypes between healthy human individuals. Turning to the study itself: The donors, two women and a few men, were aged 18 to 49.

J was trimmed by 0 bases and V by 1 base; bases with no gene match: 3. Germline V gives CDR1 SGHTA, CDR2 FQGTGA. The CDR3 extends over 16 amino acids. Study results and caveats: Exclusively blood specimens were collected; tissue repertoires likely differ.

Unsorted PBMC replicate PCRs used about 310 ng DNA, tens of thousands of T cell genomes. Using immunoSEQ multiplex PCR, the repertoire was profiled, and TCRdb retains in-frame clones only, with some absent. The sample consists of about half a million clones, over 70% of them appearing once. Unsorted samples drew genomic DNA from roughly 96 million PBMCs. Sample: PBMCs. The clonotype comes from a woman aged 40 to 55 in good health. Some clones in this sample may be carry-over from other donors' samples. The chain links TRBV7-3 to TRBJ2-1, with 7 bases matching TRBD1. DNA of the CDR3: TGTGCCAGCAGCTTAAAGGGGACAGACTCCTACAATGAGCAGTTCTTC. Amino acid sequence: CASSLKGTDSYNEQFF.